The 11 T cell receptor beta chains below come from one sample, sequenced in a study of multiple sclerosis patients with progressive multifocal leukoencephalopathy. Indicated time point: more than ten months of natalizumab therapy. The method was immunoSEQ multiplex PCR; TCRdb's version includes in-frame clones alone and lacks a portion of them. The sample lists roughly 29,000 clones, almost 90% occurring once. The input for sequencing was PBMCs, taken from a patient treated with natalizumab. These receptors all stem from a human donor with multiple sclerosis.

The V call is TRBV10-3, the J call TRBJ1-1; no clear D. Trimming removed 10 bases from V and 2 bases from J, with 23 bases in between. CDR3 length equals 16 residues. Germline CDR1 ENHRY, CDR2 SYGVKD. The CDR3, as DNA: TGTGCCACACGGCCCAATCTTGGGCCAGTCAACACTGAAGCTTTCTTT. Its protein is CATRPNLGPVNTEAFF.

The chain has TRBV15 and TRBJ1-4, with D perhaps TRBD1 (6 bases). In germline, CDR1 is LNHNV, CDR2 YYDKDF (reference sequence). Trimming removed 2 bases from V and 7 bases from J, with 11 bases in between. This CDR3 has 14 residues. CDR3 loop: CATSRQTQGEKLFF. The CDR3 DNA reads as TGTGCCACCAGCAGACAAACACAGGGTGAAAAACTGTTTTTT.

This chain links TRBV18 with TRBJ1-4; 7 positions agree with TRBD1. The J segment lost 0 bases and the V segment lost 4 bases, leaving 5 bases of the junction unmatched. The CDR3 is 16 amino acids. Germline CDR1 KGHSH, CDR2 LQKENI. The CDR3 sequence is CASSRGQPTTNEKLFF. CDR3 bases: TGTGCCAGCTCACGGGGACAGCCCACAACTAATGAAAAACTGTTTTTT.

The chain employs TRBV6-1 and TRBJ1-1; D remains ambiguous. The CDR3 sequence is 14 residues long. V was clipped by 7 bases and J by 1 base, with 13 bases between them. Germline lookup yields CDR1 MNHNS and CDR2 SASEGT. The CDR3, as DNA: TGTGCCAGCACCCGGCTTAAGGGGAACACTGAAGCTTTCTTT. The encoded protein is CASTRLKGNTEAFF.

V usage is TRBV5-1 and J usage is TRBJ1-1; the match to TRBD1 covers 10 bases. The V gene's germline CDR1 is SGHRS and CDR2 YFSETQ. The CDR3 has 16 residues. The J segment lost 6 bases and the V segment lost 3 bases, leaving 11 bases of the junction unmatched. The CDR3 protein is CASSSWTGGSKAEAFF. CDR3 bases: TGCGCCAGCAGCTCCTGGACAGGGGGGAGCAAGGCTGAAGCTTTCTTT.

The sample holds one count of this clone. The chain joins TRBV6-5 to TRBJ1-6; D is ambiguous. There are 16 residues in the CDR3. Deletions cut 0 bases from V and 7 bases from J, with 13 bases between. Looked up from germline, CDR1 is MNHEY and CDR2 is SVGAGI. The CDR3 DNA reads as TGTGCCAGCAGTTACTCGACCCCTCCCCGGAATTCACCCCTCCACTTT. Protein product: CASSYSTPPRNSPLHF.

The DNA of the CDR3 is TGTGCCTGGACCCTACCGCCCCACGGCGGCTATAACTATGGCTACACCTTC. Residues: CAWTLPPHGGYNYGYTF. The chain carries TRBV30 and TRBJ1-2; no firm D call. CDR3 length: 17 residues. The germline gives CDR1 GTSNPN, CDR2 SVGIG (reference sequence). V gave up 4 bases and J gave up 1 base, with 22 bases separating them.

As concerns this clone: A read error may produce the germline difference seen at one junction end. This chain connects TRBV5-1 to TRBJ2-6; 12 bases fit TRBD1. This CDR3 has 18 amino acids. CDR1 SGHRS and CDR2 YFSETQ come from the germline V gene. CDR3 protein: CARSLAGTGGTGANVLTF. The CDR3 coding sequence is TGCGCCCGCAGCTTGGCGGGGACAGGGGGCACTGGGGCCAACGTCCTGACTTTC.

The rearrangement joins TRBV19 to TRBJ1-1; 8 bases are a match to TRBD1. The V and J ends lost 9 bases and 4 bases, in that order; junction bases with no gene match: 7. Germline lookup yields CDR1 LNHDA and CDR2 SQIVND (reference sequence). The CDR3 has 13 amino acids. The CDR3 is CASTDRGSTEAFF. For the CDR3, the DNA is TGTGCCAGCACTGACAGGGGTAGCACTGAAGCTTTCTTT.

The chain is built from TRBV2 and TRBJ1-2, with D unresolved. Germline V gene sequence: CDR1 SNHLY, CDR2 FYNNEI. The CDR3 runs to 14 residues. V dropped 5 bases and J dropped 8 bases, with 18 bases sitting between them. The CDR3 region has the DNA TGTGCCAGCAGTAGCAGGATTTCTCGAGAGGGCTACACCTTC. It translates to CASSSRISREGYTF.

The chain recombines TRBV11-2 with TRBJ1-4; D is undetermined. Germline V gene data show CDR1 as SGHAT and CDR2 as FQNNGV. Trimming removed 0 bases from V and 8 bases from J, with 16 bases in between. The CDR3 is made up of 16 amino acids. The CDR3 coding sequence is TGTGCCAGCAGCTTAGATTTCGGTCTTTTGCAAGAAAAACTGTTTTTT. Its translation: CASSLDFGLLQEKLFF. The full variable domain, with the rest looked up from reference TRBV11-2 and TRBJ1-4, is EAGVAQSPRYKIIEKRQSVAFWCNPISGHATLYWYQQILGQGPKLLIQFQNNGVVDDSQLPKDRFSAERLKGVDSTLKIQPAKLEDSAVYLCASSLDFGLLQEKLFFGSGTQLSVL.